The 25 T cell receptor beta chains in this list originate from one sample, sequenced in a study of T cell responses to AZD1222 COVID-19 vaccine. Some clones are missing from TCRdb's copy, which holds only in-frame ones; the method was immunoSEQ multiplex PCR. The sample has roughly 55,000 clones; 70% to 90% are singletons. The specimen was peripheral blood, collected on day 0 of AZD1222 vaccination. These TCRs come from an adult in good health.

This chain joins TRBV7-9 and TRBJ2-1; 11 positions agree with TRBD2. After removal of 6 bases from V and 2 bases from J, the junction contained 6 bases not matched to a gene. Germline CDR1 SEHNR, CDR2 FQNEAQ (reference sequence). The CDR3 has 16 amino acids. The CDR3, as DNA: TGTGCCAGCAGTCCCGTTAGCGGGGGGGCCTACAATGAGCAGTTCTTC. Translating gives CASSPVSGGAYNEQFF.

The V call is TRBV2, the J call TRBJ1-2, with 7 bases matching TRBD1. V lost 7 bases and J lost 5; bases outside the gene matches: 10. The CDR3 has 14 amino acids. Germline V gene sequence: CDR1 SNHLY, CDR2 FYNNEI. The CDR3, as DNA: TGTGCCAGCACCCTCCGGGACAGAGGGTATGGCTACACCTTC. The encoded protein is CASTLRDRGYGYTF.

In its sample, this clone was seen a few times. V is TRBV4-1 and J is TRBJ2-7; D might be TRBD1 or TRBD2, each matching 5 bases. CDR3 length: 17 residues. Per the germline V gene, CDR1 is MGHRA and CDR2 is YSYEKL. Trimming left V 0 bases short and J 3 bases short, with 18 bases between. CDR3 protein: CASSQDDSPWTHYEQYF. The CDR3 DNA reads TGCGCCAGCAGCCAAGATGACAGCCCCTGGACTCACTACGAGCAGTACTTC.

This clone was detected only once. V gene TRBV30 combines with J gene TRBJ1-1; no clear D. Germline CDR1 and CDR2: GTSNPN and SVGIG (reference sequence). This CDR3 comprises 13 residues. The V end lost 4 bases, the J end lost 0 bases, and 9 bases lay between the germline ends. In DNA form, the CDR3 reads TGTGCCTGGAATTTACAGCTGAACACTGAAGCTTTCTTT. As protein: CAWNLQLNTEAFF.

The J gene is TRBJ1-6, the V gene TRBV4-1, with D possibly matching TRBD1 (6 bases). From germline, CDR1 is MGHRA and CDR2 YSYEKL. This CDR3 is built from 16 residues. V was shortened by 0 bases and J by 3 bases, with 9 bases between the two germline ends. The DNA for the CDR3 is TGCGCCAGCAGCCAAGAACAGGGTCTCTATAATTCACCCCTCCACTTT. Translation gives CASSQEQGLYNSPLHF.

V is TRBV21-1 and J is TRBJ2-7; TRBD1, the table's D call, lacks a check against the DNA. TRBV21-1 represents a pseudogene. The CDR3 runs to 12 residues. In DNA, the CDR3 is TGTGCCAGGACAGGGGGACCCTACGAGCAGTACTTC. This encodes CARTGGPYEQYF.

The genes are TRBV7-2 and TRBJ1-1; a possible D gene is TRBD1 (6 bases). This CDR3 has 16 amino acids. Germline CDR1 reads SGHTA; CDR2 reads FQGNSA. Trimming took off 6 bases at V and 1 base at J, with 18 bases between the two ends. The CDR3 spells CASRPTRGGSNTEAFF. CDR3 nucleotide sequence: TGTGCCAGCAGACCAACAAGGGGGGGATCGAACACTGAAGCTTTCTTT.

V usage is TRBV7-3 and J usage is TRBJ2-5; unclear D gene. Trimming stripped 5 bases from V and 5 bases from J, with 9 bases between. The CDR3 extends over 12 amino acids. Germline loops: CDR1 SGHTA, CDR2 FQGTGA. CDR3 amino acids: CASSLVGETQYF. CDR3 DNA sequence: TGTGCCAGCAGCCTAGTTGGGGAGACCCAGTACTTC.

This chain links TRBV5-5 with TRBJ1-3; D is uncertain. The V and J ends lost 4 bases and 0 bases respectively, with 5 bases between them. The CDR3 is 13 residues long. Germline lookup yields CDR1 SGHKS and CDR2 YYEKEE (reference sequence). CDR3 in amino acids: CASSGVSGNTIYF. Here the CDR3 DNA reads TGTGCCAGCAGCGGGGTCTCTGGAAACACCATATATTTT.

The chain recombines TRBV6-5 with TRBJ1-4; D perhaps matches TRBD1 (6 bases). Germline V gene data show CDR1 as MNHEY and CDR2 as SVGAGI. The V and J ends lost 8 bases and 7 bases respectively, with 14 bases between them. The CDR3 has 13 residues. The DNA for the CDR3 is TGTGCCAGCTCGGGGGGGCAGTTTGAAAAACTGTTTTTT. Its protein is CASSGGQFEKLFF.

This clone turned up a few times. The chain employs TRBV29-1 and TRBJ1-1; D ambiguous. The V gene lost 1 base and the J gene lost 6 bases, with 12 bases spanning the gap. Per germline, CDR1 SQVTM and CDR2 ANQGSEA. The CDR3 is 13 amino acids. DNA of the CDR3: TGCAGCGTTGAAGGCCAGATCCACGCTGAAGCTTTCTTT. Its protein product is CSVEGQIHAEAFF.

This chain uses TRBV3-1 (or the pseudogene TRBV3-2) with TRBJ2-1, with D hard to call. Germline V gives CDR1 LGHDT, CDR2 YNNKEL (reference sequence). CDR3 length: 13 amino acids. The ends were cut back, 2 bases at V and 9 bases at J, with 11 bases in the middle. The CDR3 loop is CASSQYLGSEQFF. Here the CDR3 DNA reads TGTGCCAGCAGCCAATATCTAGGTAGTGAGCAGTTCTTC.

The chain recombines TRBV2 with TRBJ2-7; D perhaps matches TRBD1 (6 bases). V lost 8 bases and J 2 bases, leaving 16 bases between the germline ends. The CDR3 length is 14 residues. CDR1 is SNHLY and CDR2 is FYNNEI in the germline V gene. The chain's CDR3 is CASEASGQTYEQYF. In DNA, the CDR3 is TGTGCCAGCGAGGCTTCGGGACAAACCTACGAGCAGTACTTC.

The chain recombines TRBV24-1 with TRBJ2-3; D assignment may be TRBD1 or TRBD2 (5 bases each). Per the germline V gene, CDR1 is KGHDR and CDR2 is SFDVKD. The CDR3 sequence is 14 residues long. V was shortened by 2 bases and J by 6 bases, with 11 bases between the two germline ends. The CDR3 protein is CATSDWGAGDTQYF. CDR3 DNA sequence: TGTGCCACCAGTGATTGGGGAGCAGGGGATACGCAGTATTTT.

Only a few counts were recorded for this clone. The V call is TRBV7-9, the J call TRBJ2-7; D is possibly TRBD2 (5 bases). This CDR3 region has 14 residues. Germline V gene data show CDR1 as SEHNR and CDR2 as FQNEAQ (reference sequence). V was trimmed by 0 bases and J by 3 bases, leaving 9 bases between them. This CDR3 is CASSLAGSNYEQYF. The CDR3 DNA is TGTGCCAGCAGCTTAGCTGGGAGCAACTACGAGCAGTACTTC.

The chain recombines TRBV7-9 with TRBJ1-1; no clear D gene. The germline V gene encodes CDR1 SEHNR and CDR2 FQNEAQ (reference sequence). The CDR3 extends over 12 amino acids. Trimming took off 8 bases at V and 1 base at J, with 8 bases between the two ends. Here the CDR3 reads CASAGPNTEAFF. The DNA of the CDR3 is TGTGCCAGCGCTGGGCCGAACACTGAAGCTTTCTTT.

CDR3 DNA sequence: TGTGCCAGCAGTGAACCCGCGGGTTTCTACGAGCAGTACTTC. Its protein product is CASSEPAGFYEQYF. The gene calls are TRBV25-1 and TRBJ2-7; a weak D match, TRBD2 (5 bases). V was trimmed by 2 bases and J by 3 bases, leaving 11 bases between them. Germline CDR1 and CDR2: MGHDK and SYGVNS. The CDR3 covers 14 residues.

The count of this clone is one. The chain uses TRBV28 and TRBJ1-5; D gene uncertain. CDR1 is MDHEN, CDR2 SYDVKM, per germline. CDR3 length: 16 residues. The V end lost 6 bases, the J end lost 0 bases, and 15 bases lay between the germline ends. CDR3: CASSPLGGGSNQPQHF. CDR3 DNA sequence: TGTGCCAGCAGCCCGTTGGGAGGAGGTAGCAATCAGCCCCAGCATTTT.

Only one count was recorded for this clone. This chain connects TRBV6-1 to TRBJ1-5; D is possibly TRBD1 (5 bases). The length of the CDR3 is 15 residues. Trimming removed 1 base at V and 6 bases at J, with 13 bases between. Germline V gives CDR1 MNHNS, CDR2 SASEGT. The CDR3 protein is CASSEGGDPTQPQHF. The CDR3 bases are TGTGCCAGCAGTGAAGGGGGGGATCCCACTCAGCCCCAGCATTTT.

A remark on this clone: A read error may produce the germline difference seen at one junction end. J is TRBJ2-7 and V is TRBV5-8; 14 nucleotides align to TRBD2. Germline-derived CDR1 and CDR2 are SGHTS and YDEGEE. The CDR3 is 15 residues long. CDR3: CASGRGLAGARPLNF. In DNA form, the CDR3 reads TGTGCCAGCGGAAGGGGACTAGCGGGGGCCCGTCCCCTAAACTTC.

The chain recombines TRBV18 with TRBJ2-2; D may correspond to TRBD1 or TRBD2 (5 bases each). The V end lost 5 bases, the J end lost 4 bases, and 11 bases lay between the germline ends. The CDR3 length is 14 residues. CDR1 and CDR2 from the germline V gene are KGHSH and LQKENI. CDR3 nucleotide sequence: TGTGCCAGCTCAGGGGGAATTGCCACCGGGGAGCTGTTTTTT. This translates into CASSGGIATGELFF.

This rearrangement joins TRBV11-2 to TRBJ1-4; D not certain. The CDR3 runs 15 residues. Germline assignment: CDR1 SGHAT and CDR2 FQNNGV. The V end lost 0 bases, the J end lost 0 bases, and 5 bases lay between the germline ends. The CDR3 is CASSLDSATNEKLFF. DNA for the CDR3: TGTGCCAGCAGCTTAGATTCAGCAACTAATGAAAAACTGTTTTTT. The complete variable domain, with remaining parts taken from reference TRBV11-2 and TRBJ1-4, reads EAGVAQSPRYKIIEKRQSVAFWCNPISGHATLYWYQQILGQGPKLLIQFQNNGVVDDSQLPKDRFSAERLKGVDSTLKIQPAKLEDSAVYLCASSLDSATNEKLFFGSGTQLSVL.

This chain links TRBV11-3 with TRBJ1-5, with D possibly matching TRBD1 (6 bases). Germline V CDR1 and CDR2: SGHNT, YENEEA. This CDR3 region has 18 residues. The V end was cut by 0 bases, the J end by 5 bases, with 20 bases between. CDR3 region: CASSLELGGRGRDQPQHF. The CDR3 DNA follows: TGTGCCAGCAGCTTAGAACTAGGTGGCAGGGGACGGGATCAGCCCCAGCATTTT.

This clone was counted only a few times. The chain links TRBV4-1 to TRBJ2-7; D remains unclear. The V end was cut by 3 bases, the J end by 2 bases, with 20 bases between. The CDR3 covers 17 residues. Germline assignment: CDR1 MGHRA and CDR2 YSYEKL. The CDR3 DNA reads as TGCGCCAGCAGCCAGAGCTACGGAGTACAAGTGACCTACGAGCAGTACTTC. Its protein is CASSQSYGVQVTYEQYF.

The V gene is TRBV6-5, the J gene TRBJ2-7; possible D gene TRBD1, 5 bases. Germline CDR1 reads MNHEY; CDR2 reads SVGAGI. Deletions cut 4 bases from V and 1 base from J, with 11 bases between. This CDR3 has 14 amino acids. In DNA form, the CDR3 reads TGTGCCAGCAGTTCGAGTACAGGATCCTACGAGCAGTACTTC. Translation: CASSSSTGSYEQYF.